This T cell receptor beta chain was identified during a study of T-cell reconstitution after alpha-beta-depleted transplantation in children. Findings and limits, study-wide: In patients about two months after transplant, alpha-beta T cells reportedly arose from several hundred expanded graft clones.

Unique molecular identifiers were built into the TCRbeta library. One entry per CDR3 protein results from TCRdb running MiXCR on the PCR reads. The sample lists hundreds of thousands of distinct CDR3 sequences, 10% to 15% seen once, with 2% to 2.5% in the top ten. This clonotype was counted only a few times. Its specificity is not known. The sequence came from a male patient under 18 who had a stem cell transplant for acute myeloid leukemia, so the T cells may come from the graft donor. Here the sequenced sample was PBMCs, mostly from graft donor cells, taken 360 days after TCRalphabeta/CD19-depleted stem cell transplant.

The CDR3 is CASSLRLMGQPYEQYF. The CDR3 nucleotides read TGTGCCAGCAGTCTACGCCTGATGGGACAGCCCTACGAGCAGTACTTC. The J gene is TRBJ2-7, the V gene TRBV6-5, with 7 bases identical to TRBD1. Trimming at V came to 5 bases and at J to 2 bases, leaving 12 bases not matched to a gene. Looked up from germline, CDR1 is MNHEY and CDR2 is SVGAGI. The CDR3 covers 16 residues.